This T cell receptor (beta chain) was obtained from a study of blood T cell repertoires in COVID-19. As for the study in general: T cells, B-cell-depleted T cells, or PBMCs supplied cDNA or gDNA.

Enrollment of patients from Seattle took place during active infection, with longitudinal follow-up. Measured with immunoSEQ multiplex PCR; TCRdb has only the in-frame clones, and not every one. The sample contains about 410,000 clones, around 91% of which appear only once. Germline assignment: CDR1 SEHNR and CDR2 FQNEAQ (reference sequence). The CDR3 contains 15 residues. Trimming cost V 3 bases and J 0 bases, with 11 bases left between them. Sequencing used peripheral blood. This rearrangement joins TRBV7-9 to TRBJ1-1, with D possibly matching TRBD1 (6 bases). The origin of this receptor is a woman in her thirties or forties with COVID-19, enrolled during active disease. In DNA form, the CDR3 reads TGTGCCAGCAGCTTCCCGGACAGCATGAACACTGAAGCTTTCTTT. It specifies CASSFPDSMNTEAFF.